Listed below are T cell receptor beta chains from one sample, sequenced in a study of cytomegalovirus exposure and HLA in healthy donors. Sequenced by immunoSEQ multiplex PCR; TCRdb stores in-frame clones only, minus some. The sample records tens of thousands of clones, roughly 94% being singletons. Sequencing input: PBMCs. All receptors derive from a woman between 18 and 29 years old in good health and CMV-seronegative. The CDR3 runs from the conserved cysteine through the conserved F or W. A D gene is named only where the DNA matches it firmly. Part of the rows lack a size; the others show once, few, many or a class for expanded clones.

V gene: TRBV6-1; CDR3 length: 15; J gene: TRBJ2-1; D gene: TRBD1; clone size: few; CDR3 protein: CASSAPGQDYNEQFF; CDR3 DNA: TGTGCCAGCAGTGCCCCGGGACAGGACTACAATGAGCAGTTCTTC
V gene: TRBV19; CDR3 length: 15; J gene: TRBJ1-5; D gene: -; clone size: -; CDR3 protein: CASSSSDSRRRPQHF; CDR3 DNA: TGTGCCAGTAGTTCCTCGGACAGTCGAAGAAGGCCCCAGCATTTT
V gene: TRBV7-3; CDR3 length: 14; J gene: TRBJ1-1; D gene: -; clone size: -; CDR3 protein: CASSFSKGGTEAFF; CDR3 DNA: TGTGCCAGCAGCTTTTCGAAGGGAGGGACTGAAGCTTTCTTT
V gene: TRBV19; CDR3 length: 16; J gene: TRBJ2-5; D gene: TRBD2; clone size: -; CDR3 protein: CASSRQRAGGEETQYF; CDR3 DNA: TGTGCCAGTAGTCGGCAGCGAGCGGGGGGCGAAGAGACCCAGTACTTC
V gene: TRBV2; CDR3 length: 14; J gene: TRBJ1-2; D gene: TRBD1; clone size: -; CDR3 protein: CASRAGTGNYGYTF; CDR3 DNA: TGTGCCAGCAGGGCCGGGACAGGGAACTATGGCTACACCTTC
V gene: TRBV2; CDR3 length: 16; J gene: TRBJ2-5; D gene: TRBD1; clone size: -; CDR3 protein: CASRTGRQGAVETQYF; CDR3 DNA: TGTGCCAGCAGGACCGGACGACAGGGGGCAGTAGAGACCCAGTACTTC
V gene: TRBV6-6; CDR3 length: 16; J gene: TRBJ2-3; D gene: -; clone size: -; CDR3 protein: CASSYGGQGNTDTQYF; CDR3 DNA: TGTGCCAGCAGTTACGGTGGGCAGGGAAACACAGATACGCAGTATTTT
V gene: TRBV30; CDR3 length: 14; J gene: TRBJ1-3; D gene: -; clone size: -; CDR3 protein: CAWSPKQVGNTIYF; CDR3 DNA: TGTGCCTGGAGTCCAAAACAAGTAGGAAACACCATATATTTT
V gene: TRBV6-5; CDR3 length: 15; J gene: TRBJ2-7; D gene: TRBD1; clone size: -; CDR3 protein: CASSYHRDSSYEQYF; CDR3 DNA: TGTGCCAGCAGTTACCACCGGGACAGCTCCTACGAGCAGTACTTC
V gene: TRBV5-1; CDR3 length: 15; J gene: TRBJ2-7; D gene: -; clone size: -; CDR3 protein: CASTEAGLLGGEQYF; CDR3 DNA: TGCGCCAGCACCGAGGCAGGGCTCTTGGGTGGCGAGCAGTACTTC
V gene: TRBV27; CDR3 length: 15; J gene: TRBJ2-1; D gene: TRBD2; clone size: -; CDR3 protein: CASSRPGLEHNEQFF; CDR3 DNA: TGTGCCAGCAGCCGACCGGGACTAGAACACAATGAGCAGTTCTTC
V gene: TRBV7-2; CDR3 length: 15; J gene: TRBJ2-3; D gene: TRBD2; clone size: -; CDR3 protein: CAVGPAGDSTDTQYF; CDR3 DNA: TGTGCAGTAGGTCCCGCGGGGGATAGCACAGATACGCAGTATTTT
V gene: TRBV19; CDR3 length: 22; J gene: TRBJ2-4; D gene: TRBD2; clone size: -; CDR3 protein: CASSIGSARLEGGGIAKNIQYF; CDR3 DNA: TGTGCCAGTAGTATAGGTAGCGCCCGACTAGAGGGCGGGGGGATAGCCAAAAACATTCAGTACTTC
V gene: TRBV4-1; CDR3 length: 16; J gene: TRBJ1-2; D gene: -; clone size: -; CDR3 protein: CASSQGPQDTQHGYTF; CDR3 DNA: TGCGCCAGCAGCCAGGGTCCACAGGATACTCAGCATGGCTACACCTTC
V gene: TRBV4-2; CDR3 length: 17; J gene: TRBJ2-7; D gene: TRBD2; clone size: -; CDR3 protein: CASSQGTSGGFAYEQYF; CDR3 DNA: TGTGCCAGCAGCCAAGGGACTAGCGGGGGATTCGCCTACGAGCAGTACTTC
V gene: TRBV14; CDR3 length: 16; J gene: TRBJ1-6; D gene: -; clone size: -; CDR3 protein: CASSQDMAQGNSPLHF; CDR3 DNA: TGTGCCAGCAGCCAAGATATGGCCCAGGGGAATTCACCCCTCCACTTT
V gene: TRBV6-4; CDR3 length: 16; J gene: TRBJ2-3; D gene: TRBD2; clone size: -; CDR3 protein: CASSATSGEPTDTQYF; CDR3 DNA: TGTGCCAGCAGTGCGACTAGCGGGGAGCCCACAGATACGCAGTATTTT
V gene: TRBV6-1; CDR3 length: 18; J gene: TRBJ1-2; D gene: TRBD1; clone size: -; CDR3 protein: CASSERGGTAPSVYGYTF; CDR3 DNA: TGTGCCAGCAGTGAACGTGGCGGGACAGCCCCTTCGGTGTATGGCTACACCTTC
V gene: TRBV15; CDR3 length: 14; J gene: TRBJ2-5; D gene: -; clone size: -; CDR3 protein: CATSRDVTQETQYF; CDR3 DNA: TGTGCCACCAGCAGAGACGTCACTCAAGAGACCCAGTACTTC
V gene: TRBV14; CDR3 length: 13; J gene: TRBJ2-7; D gene: TRBD2; clone size: -; CDR3 protein: CASSHLAGYEQYF; CDR3 DNA: TGTGCCAGCAGCCATCTAGCGGGCTACGAGCAGTACTTC
V gene: TRBV29-1; CDR3 length: 13; J gene: TRBJ1-4; D gene: TRBD1; clone size: -; CDR3 protein: CSVLAGGNEKLFF; CDR3 DNA: TGCAGCGTCCTGGCAGGGGGTAATGAAAAACTGTTTTTT
V gene: TRBV27; CDR3 length: 14; J gene: TRBJ2-7; D gene: TRBD1; clone size: -; CDR3 protein: CASSPDRGFYEQYF; CDR3 DNA: TGTGCCAGCAGCCCGGACAGGGGGTTCTACGAGCAGTACTTC
V gene: TRBV9; CDR3 length: 14; J gene: TRBJ2-5; D gene: TRBD2; clone size: -; CDR3 protein: CASSVASGGETQYF; CDR3 DNA: TGTGCCAGCAGCGTAGCTAGCGGGGGAGAGACCCAGTACTTC
V gene: TRBV18; CDR3 length: 16; J gene: TRBJ2-5; D gene: TRBD1; clone size: -; CDR3 protein: CASSPEWGQGAETQYF; CDR3 DNA: TGTGCCAGCTCACCAGAATGGGGACAGGGGGCAGAGACCCAGTACTTC
V gene: TRBV11-1; CDR3 length: 13; J gene: TRBJ1-1; D gene: -; clone size: -; CDR3 protein: CASHRVRNTEAFF; CDR3 DNA: TGTGCCAGCCACAGAGTCCGGAACACTGAAGCTTTCTTT
V gene: TRBV19; CDR3 length: 14; J gene: TRBJ2-7; D gene: -; clone size: -; CDR3 protein: CASSTSSFRYEQYF; CDR3 DNA: TGTGCCAGTAGTACCTCTAGCTTCCGCTATGAGCAGTACTTC
V gene: TRBV13; CDR3 length: 11; J gene: TRBJ2-5; D gene: -; clone size: -; CDR3 protein: CASSFLSEQYF; CDR3 DNA: TGTGCCAGCAGCTTCCTATCTGAGCAGTACTTC
V gene: TRBV29-1; CDR3 length: 14; J gene: TRBJ2-6; D gene: -; clone size: -; CDR3 protein: CSVEGGSGANVLTF; CDR3 DNA: TGCAGCGTTGAGGGGGGCTCTGGGGCCAACGTCCTGACTTTC
V gene: TRBV5-1; CDR3 length: 12; J gene: TRBJ2-1; D gene: TRBD2; clone size: -; CDR3 protein: CASGPGGNEQFF; CDR3 DNA: TGCGCCAGCGGTCCCGGGGGGAATGAGCAGTTCTTC
V gene: TRBV6-1; CDR3 length: 17; J gene: TRBJ2-3; D gene: TRBD2; clone size: -; CDR3 protein: CASSDLKRPGLSDTQYF; CDR3 DNA: TGTGCCAGCAGTGACCTTAAGAGACCGGGACTATCAGATACGCAGTATTTT
V gene: TRBV11-3; CDR3 length: 16; J gene: TRBJ2-2; D gene: TRBD1; clone size: -; CDR3 protein: CASSLAKGARTGELFF; CDR3 DNA: TGTGCCAGCAGCTTAGCTAAGGGGGCGAGGACCGGGGAGCTGTTTTTT
V gene: TRBV6-6; CDR3 length: 15; J gene: TRBJ1-2; D gene: TRBD1; clone size: -; CDR3 protein: CASSYARQGGDGYTF; CDR3 DNA: TGTGCCAGCAGTTACGCCCGACAGGGTGGGGACGGCTACACCTTC
V gene: TRBV27; CDR3 length: 13; J gene: TRBJ1-2; D gene: -; clone size: -; CDR3 protein: CASSLDRSYGYTF; CDR3 DNA: TGTGCCAGCAGTTTAGACAGGTCCTATGGCTACACCTTC
V gene: TRBV4-1; CDR3 length: 20; J gene: TRBJ1-5; D gene: TRBD1; clone size: -; CDR3 protein: CASSQKLFGTDFYSNQPQHF; CDR3 DNA: TGCGCCAGCAGCCAAAAGTTATTTGGGACAGATTTTTATAGCAATCAGCCCCAGCATTTT
V gene: TRBV4-3; CDR3 length: 18; J gene: TRBJ2-3; D gene: TRBD2; clone size: -; CDR3 protein: CASSQDVWGTSGKDTQYF; CDR3 DNA: TGCGCCAGCAGCCAAGATGTGTGGGGGACTAGCGGAAAAGATACGCAGTATTTT
V gene: TRBV5-1; CDR3 length: 14; J gene: TRBJ2-5; D gene: -; clone size: once; CDR3 protein: CASSLVAVQETQYF; CDR3 DNA: TGCGCCAGCAGCTTGGTGGCGGTCCAAGAGACCCAGTACTTC
V gene: TRBV7-9; CDR3 length: 12; J gene: TRBJ2-3; D gene: -; clone size: -; CDR3 protein: CASSLGTGQGYF; CDR3 DNA: TGTGCCAGCAGCTTAGGGACGGGACAAGGGTATTTT
V gene: TRBV19; CDR3 length: 18; J gene: TRBJ1-2; D gene: TRBD1; clone size: -; CDR3 protein: CASSIEHGTNTGVYGYTF; CDR3 DNA: TGTGCCAGTAGTATAGAACACGGGACCAATACAGGGGTCTATGGCTACACCTTC
V gene: TRBV9; CDR3 length: 13; J gene: TRBJ2-3; D gene: -; clone size: -; CDR3 protein: CASSVDQADTQYF; CDR3 DNA: TGTGCCAGCAGCGTAGACCAGGCAGATACGCAGTATTTT
V gene: TRBV10-3; CDR3 length: 15; J gene: TRBJ1-2; D gene: -; clone size: few; CDR3 protein: CAITRQADVLGGYTF; CDR3 DNA: TGTGCCATCACTCGACAGGCCGATGTTTTAGGAGGCTACACCTTC
V gene: TRBV5-1; CDR3 length: 14; J gene: TRBJ2-1; D gene: -; clone size: -; CDR3 protein: CASSRPETSNEQFF; CDR3 DNA: TGCGCCAGCAGCAGGCCCGAGACTAGCAATGAGCAGTTCTTC
V gene: TRBV28; CDR3 length: 16; J gene: TRBJ2-3; D gene: TRBD2; clone size: -; CDR3 protein: CASRPRGGLSTDTQYF; CDR3 DNA: TGTGCCAGCAGACCACGCGGGGGGTTAAGCACAGATACGCAGTATTTT
V gene: TRBV11-2; CDR3 length: 13; J gene: TRBJ1-2; D gene: -; clone size: -; CDR3 protein: CASSLPNSYGYTF; CDR3 DNA: TGTGCCAGCAGCCTTCCGAACAGCTATGGCTACACCTTC
V gene: TRBV19; CDR3 length: 11; J gene: TRBJ1-1; D gene: -; clone size: -; CDR3 protein: CASSTYTEAFF; CDR3 DNA: TGTGCCAGTAGTACGTACACTGAAGCTTTCTTT
V gene: TRBV28; CDR3 length: 13; J gene: TRBJ2-2; D gene: -; clone size: -; CDR3 protein: CASSLSSTGELFF; CDR3 DNA: TGTGCCAGCAGTTTAAGTAGCACCGGGGAGCTGTTTTTT
V gene: TRBV14; CDR3 length: 18; J gene: TRBJ1-4; D gene: TRBD1; clone size: -; CDR3 protein: CASSPVGQGSATNEKLFF; CDR3 DNA: TGTGCCAGCAGCCCGGTGGGACAGGGATCGGCAACTAATGAAAAACTGTTTTTT
V gene: TRBV7-2; CDR3 length: 20; J gene: TRBJ2-6; D gene: TRBD1; clone size: -; CDR3 protein: CASSLARRDRGRRGANVLTF; CDR3 DNA: TGTGCCAGCAGCTTAGCGCGCCGAGACAGGGGGCGTAGAGGGGCCAACGTCCTGACTTTC
V gene: TRBV5-5; CDR3 length: 13; J gene: TRBJ1-2; D gene: -; clone size: once; CDR3 protein: CASSLGQDYGYTF; CDR3 DNA: TGTGCCAGCAGCTTGGGGCAGGACTATGGCTACACCTTC
V gene: TRBV30; CDR3 length: 17; J gene: TRBJ2-5; D gene: TRBD2; clone size: -; CDR3 protein: CAWGTSGVTTSRETQYF; CDR3 DNA: TGTGCCTGGGGGACTAGCGGGGTTACCACCTCAAGGGAGACCCAGTACTTC
V gene: TRBV7-9; CDR3 length: 16; J gene: TRBJ2-1; D gene: TRBD2; clone size: -; CDR3 protein: CASSLGGTSGGNEQFF; CDR3 DNA: TGTGCCAGCAGCTTAGGCGGGACTAGCGGCGGCAATGAGCAGTTCTTC
V gene: TRBV11-1; CDR3 length: 16; J gene: TRBJ2-2; D gene: TRBD2; clone size: few; CDR3 protein: CASSYSGGVRTGELFF; CDR3 DNA: TGTGCCAGCAGCTATAGCGGGGGGGTACGCACCGGGGAGCTGTTTTTT
V gene: TRBV19; CDR3 length: 15; J gene: TRBJ1-1; D gene: TRBD1; clone size: -; CDR3 protein: CASSIVGYRGTEAFF; CDR3 DNA: TGTGCCAGTAGTATAGTCGGCTACAGGGGCACTGAAGCTTTCTTT
V gene: TRBV19; CDR3 length: 14; J gene: TRBJ2-4; D gene: TRBD1; clone size: few; CDR3 protein: CASHTGQGTNIQYF; CDR3 DNA: TGTGCCAGCCATACAGGACAGGGGACAAACATTCAGTACTTC
V gene: TRBV2; CDR3 length: 14; J gene: TRBJ1-3; D gene: TRBD1; clone size: -; CDR3 protein: CASTGDRAGNTIYF; CDR3 DNA: TGTGCCAGCACTGGGGACAGGGCGGGAAACACCATATATTTT
V gene: TRBV7-8; CDR3 length: 14; J gene: TRBJ2-3; D gene: TRBD2; clone size: -; CDR3 protein: CASSFLGGTDTQYF; CDR3 DNA: TGTGCCAGCAGCTTTCTCGGGGGGACAGATACGCAGTATTTT
V gene: TRBV9; CDR3 length: 13; J gene: TRBJ1-2; D gene: TRBD1; clone size: -; CDR3 protein: CETGGALKHGYTF; CDR3 DNA: TGTGAAACAGGGGGCGCGTTGAAGCATGGCTACACCTTC
V gene: TRBV14; CDR3 length: 15; J gene: TRBJ2-3; D gene: TRBD2; clone size: -; CDR3 protein: CASSQVGLAIDTQYF; CDR3 DNA: TGTGCCAGCAGCCAAGTTGGACTAGCTATCGATACGCAGTATTTT
V gene: TRBV29-1; CDR3 length: 12; J gene: TRBJ1-2; D gene: -; clone size: -; CDR3 protein: CSVPGLSYGYTF; CDR3 DNA: TGCAGCGTCCCGGGTTTGTCCTATGGCTACACCTTC
V gene: TRBV19; CDR3 length: 14; J gene: TRBJ2-1; D gene: -; clone size: -; CDR3 protein: CASSPYPTSGEQFF; CDR3 DNA: TGTGCCAGTAGTCCCTACCCTACTTCGGGTGAGCAGTTCTTC
V gene: TRBV7-8; CDR3 length: 14; J gene: TRBJ1-5; D gene: -; clone size: once; CDR3 protein: CASSWGSSNQPQHF; CDR3 DNA: TGTGCCAGCAGCTGGGGCAGTAGCAATCAGCCCCAGCATTTT